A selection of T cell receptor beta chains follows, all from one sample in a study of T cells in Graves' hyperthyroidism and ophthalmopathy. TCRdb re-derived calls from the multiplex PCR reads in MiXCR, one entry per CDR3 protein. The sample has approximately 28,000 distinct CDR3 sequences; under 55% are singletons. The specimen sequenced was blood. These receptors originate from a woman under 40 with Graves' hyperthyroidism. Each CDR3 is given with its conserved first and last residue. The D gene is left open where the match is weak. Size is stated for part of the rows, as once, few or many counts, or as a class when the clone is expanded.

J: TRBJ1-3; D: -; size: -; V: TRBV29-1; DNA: TGCAGCGTTGAAGATCGGACAGATAGAAACACCATATATTTT; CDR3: CSVEDRTDRNTIYF
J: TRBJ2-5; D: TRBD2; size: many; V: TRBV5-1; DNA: TGCGCCAGCGGGACTAGCGGGAGGGTTCAAGAGACCCAGTACTTC; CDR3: CASGTSGRVQETQYF
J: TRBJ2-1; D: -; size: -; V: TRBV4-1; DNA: TGCGCCAGCAGCCGGGTGGACAATGAGCAGGTCTTC; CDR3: CASSRVDNEQVF
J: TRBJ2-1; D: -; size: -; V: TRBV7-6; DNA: TGTGCCAGCAGCCCCATAAAAAGCTCCTACAATGAGCAGTTCTTC; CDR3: CASSPIKSSYNEQFF
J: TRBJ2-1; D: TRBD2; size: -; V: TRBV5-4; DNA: TGTGCCAGCAGCACAGGACTAGCGGGAGGGAACGATGAGCAGTTCTTC; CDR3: CASSTGLAGGNDEQFF
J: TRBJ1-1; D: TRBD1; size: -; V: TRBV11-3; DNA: TGTGCCAGCAGCCTAGGACAGGGCGGTTGGGCTGAAGCTTTCTTT; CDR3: CASSLGQGGWAEAFF
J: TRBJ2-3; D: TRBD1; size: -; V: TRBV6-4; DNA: TGTGCCAGCAGTGATTTGGCAGGGGGCGGAGCAGATACGCAGTATTTT; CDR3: CASSDLAGGGADTQYF
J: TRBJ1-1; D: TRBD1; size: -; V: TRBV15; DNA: TGTGCCACCAGCGGACAGGGCCCCCAACAAACTGAAGCTTTCTTT; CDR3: CATSGQGPQQTEAFF
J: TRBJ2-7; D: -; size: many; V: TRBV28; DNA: TGTGCCAGCGCTTCCGGGCAGAGCTCCTACGAGCAGTACTTC; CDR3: CASASGQSSYEQYF
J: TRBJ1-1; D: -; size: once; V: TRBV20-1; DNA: TGCAGTGCTAGTCTAGCGGGCATGAACACTGAAGCTTTCTTT; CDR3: CSASLAGMNTEAFF
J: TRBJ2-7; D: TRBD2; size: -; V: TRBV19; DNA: TGTGCCCGACCGGGACTAGCGGTTTCCTACGAGCAGTACTTC; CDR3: CARPGLAVSYEQYF
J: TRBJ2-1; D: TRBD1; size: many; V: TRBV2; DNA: TGTGCCAGCAGTGTAGAGGCGGGACAGGGACCCTATGAGCAGTTCTTC; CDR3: CASSVEAGQGPYEQFF
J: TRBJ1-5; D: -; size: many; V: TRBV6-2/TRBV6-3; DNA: TGTGCCAGCAGTCCCTCGACAGAAACCCAGCATTTT; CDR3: CASSPSTETQHF
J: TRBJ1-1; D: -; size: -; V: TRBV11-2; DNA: TGTGCCAACAGCTTGGGGACGGACAGTGAAGCTTTCTTT; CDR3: CANSLGTDSEAFF
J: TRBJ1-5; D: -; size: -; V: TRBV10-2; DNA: TGCGCCAGCAGTGAGTCGCTGGGACAGCCCCAGCATTTT; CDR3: CASSESLGQPQHF
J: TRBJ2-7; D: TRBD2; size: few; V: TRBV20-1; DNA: TGCAGTGCTGCCCGACTTCTAGCGGGGGCCCCGCACGAGCAGTACTTC; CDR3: CSAARLLAGAPHEQYF
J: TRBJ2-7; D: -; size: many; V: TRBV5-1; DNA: TGCGCCAGCAGCCAGACTAACCTCTACGAGCAGTACTTC; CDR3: CASSQTNLYEQYF
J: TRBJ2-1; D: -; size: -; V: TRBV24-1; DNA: TGTGCCACCAGTGACTACGAGCGAGGTGAGCAGTTCTTC; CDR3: CATSDYERGEQFF
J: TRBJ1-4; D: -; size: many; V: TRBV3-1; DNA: TGTGCCAGCAGCTGGGGTGGCAATGAAAAACTGTTTTTT; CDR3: CASSWGGNEKLFF
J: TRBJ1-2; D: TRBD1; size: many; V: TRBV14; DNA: TGTGCCAGCAGCCAAGCCCCCTCGACAGGGCGAACTATCTATGGCTACACCTTC; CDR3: CASSQAPSTGRTIYGYTF
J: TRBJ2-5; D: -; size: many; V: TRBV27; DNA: TGTGCCAGCAGTTTGTTCCCCGAACACCAAGAGACCCAGTACTTC; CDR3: CASSLFPEHQETQYF
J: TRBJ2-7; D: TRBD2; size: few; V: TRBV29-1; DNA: TGCAGCGTTGCCGGGACTAGCAGCTTCTACGAGCAGTACTTC; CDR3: CSVAGTSSFYEQYF
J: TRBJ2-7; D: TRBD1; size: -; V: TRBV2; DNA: TGTGCCAGCCGCGGGACAGGGTCTTTCTACGAGCAGTACTTC; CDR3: CASRGTGSFYEQYF
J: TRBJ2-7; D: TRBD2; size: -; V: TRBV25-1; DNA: TGTGCCAGCAGAGCGTCTAGCGGGAGTTACGAGCAGTACTTC; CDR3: CASRASSGSYEQYF
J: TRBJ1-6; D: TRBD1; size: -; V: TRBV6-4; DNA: TGTGCCAGCAGGCAGGGGGATAATTCACCCCTCCACTTT; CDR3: CASRQGDNSPLHF
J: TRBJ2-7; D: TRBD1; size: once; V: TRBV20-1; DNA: TGCAGTGCCGGATCGGACAGGGCGGGCGAGCAGTACTTC; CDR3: CSAGSDRAGEQYF